This T cell receptor (beta chain) appears in the sequencing data of a study of CD8 T cells in ankylosing spondylitis (dated by TCRdb to 2015 to 2018). General notes on the study: T cell receptor beta repertoires were profiled in healthy donors and ankylosing spondylitis patients so that disease-linked TCR variants could be found. The whole study cohort included 108 healthy donors and roughly 24 ankylosing spondylitis patients. Peripheral blood was sampled, and synovial fluid was also collected from ankylosing spondylitis patients.

Results the study describes overall, beyond this receptor: Significant enrichment of the disease-linked clones was reported in matched synovial fluid samples from ankylosing spondylitis patients. Some motif variants were previously reported in synovial fluid and blood of reactive arthritis patients, suggesting common disease-initiation mechanisms. A TCR beta motif of roughly 8 highly homologous amino acid variants appeared characteristic of blood from ankylosing spondylitis patients. The disease-linked clones showed a CD8+ phenotype and occurred at relatively low frequencies in peripheral blood.

V and J are truncated by 4 bases and 0 bases respectively, leaving an intervening sequence of 14 bases. CDR1 and CDR2 are drawn from the germline V gene (reference sequence): SGHKS, YYEKEE. Including cysteine and phenylalanine, the CDR3 has 16 amino acids. The entry retains the CDR3 DNA only, 48 bases that are in frame from base 1. Synovial fluid samples were paired with blood samples taken from the same ankylosing spondylitis patients. To note about this clonotype: Its antigen has not been determined. Per-base quality was not reported, and no clone a single base away is much larger than it.

Sequencing was carried out with an Illumina HiSeq 2500. Quantitative 5'-RACE with molecular barcodes was used to prepare TCR beta libraries. The study's processing was this. To identify disease-linked TCR variants, a new computational method was used, one built on a probabilistic model of VDJ rearrangement. TCRdb trimmed public reads at Q25 via fastp, called clones via MiXCR and kept in-frame beta chains. Rows with one shared CDR3 protein collapse into an entry with the most common genes and DNA. These V and J calls rely on TCRdb rather than the paper's analysis. Here the sample has approximately 140,000 distinct CDR3 sequences; 40% to 50% occur a single time. Approximately 16% of the sample goes to the ten largest clones.

This sequence uses TRBV5-5 and TRBJ2-1, and perhaps TRBD2 as D gene, on 5 matching bases. Material for sequencing was synovial fluid, either unsorted or a sorted T cell fraction (not recorded which). The source of this sequence is a male donor with ankylosing spondylitis. The CDR3 protein sequence reads: CASSNVAWSSYNEQFF. The nucleotide sequence reads as follows: TGTGCCAGCAGCAACGTAGCGTGGAGCTCCTACAATGAGCAGTTCTTC.